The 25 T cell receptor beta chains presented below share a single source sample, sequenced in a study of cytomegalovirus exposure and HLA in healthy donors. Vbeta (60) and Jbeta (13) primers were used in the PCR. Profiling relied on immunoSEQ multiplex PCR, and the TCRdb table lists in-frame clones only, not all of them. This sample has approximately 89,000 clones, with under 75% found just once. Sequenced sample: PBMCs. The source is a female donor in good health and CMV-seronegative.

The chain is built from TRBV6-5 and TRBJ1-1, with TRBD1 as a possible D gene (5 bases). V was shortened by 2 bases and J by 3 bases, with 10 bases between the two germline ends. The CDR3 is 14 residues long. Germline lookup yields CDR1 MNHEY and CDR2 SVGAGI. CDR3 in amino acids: CASSYHRQYTEAFF. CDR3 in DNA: TGTGCCAGCAGTTACCACCGACAGTACACTGAAGCTTTCTTT.

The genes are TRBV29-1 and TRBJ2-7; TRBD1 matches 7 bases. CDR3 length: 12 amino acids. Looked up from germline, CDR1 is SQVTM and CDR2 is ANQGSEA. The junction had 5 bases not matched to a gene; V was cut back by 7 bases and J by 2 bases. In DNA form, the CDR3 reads TGCAGCGGAATCGGACAGGCCTACGAGCAGTACTTC. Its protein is CSGIGQAYEQYF.

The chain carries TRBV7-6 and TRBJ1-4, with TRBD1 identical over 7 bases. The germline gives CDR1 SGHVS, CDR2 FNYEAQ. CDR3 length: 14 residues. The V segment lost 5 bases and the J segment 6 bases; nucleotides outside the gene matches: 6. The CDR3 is CASSPVGQYEKLFF. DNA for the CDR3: TGTGCCAGCAGCCCGGTGGGACAGTATGAAAAACTGTTTTTT.

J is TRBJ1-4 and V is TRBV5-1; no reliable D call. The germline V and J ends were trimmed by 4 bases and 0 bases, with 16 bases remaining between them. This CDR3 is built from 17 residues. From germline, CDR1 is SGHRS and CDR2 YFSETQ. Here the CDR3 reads CASSPTGKIPTNEKLFF. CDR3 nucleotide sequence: TGCGCCAGCAGCCCCACCGGGAAGATTCCAACTAATGAAAAACTGTTTTTT.

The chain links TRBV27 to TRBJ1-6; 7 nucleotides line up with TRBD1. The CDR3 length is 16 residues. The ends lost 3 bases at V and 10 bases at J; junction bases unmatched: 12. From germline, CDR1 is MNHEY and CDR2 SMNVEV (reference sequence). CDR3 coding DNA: TGTGCCAGCAGTTTCACATGGGGACAGCCAAACTCACCCCTCCACTTT. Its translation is CASSFTWGQPNSPLHF.

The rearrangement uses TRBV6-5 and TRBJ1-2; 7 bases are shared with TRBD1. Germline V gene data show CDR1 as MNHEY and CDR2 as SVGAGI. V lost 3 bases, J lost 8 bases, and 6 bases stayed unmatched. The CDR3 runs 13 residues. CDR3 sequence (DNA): TGTGCCAGCAGTTATTCGACAGGGTACGGCTACACCTTC. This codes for CASSYSTGYGYTF.

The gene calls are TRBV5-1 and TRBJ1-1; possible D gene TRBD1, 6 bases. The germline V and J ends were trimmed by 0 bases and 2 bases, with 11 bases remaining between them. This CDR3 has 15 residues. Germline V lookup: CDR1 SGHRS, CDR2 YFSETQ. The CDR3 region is CASSLVAGVNTEAFF. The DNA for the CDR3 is TGCGCCAGCAGCTTGGTTGCAGGGGTAAACACTGAAGCTTTCTTT.

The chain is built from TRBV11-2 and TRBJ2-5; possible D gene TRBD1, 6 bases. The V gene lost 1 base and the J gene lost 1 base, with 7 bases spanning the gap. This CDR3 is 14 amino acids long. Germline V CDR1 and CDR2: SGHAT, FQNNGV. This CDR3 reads CASSLGGGQETQYF. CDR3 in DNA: TGTGCCAGCAGCTTAGGAGGGGGCCAAGAGACCCAGTACTTC.

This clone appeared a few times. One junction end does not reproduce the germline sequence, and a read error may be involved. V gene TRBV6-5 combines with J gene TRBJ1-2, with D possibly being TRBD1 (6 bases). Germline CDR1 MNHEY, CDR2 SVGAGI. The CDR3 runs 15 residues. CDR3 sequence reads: CASSYSGASGYGYNF. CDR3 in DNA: TGTGCCAGCAGTTACTCGGGGGCCTCGGGCTATGGCTACAACTTC.

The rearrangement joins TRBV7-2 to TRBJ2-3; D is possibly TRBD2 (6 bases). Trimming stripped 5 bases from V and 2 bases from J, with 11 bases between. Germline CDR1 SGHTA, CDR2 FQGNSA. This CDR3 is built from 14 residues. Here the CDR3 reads CASSPGTHTDTQYF. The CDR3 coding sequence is TGTGCCAGCAGCCCTGGGACTCACACAGATACGCAGTATTTT.

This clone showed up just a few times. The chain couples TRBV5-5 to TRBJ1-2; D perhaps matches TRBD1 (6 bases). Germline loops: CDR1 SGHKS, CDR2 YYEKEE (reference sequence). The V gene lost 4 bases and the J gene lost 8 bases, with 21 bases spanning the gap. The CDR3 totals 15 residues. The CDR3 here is CASSLQITGFDGYTF. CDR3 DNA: TGTGCCAGCAGCCTCCAAATCACAGGGTTTGACGGCTACACCTTC.

The CDR3 is CASSPRGPKNTGELFF. The CDR3 coding sequence is TGTGCCAGCAGCCCCAGGGGGCCAAAGAACACCGGGGAGCTGTTTTTT. The rearrangement joins TRBV7-6 to TRBJ2-2; 8 bases fit TRBD1. The V segment lost 5 bases and the J segment 1 base; nucleotides outside the gene matches: 6. The CDR3 is 16 amino acids. Per the germline V gene, CDR1 is SGHVS and CDR2 is FNYEAQ.

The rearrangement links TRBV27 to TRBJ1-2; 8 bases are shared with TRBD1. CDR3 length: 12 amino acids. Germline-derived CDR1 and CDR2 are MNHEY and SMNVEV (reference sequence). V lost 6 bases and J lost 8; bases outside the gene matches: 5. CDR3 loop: CASSSRGLGYTF. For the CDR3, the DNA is TGTGCCAGCAGCAGCAGGGGGCTGGGCTACACCTTC.

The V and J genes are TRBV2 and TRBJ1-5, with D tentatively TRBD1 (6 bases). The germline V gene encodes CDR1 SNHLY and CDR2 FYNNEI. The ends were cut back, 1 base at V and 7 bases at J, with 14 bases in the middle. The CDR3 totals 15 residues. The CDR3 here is CASSEEEGGRQPQHF. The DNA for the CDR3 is TGTGCCAGCAGTGAAGAGGAAGGGGGAAGGCAGCCCCAGCATTTT. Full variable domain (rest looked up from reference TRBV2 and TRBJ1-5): EPEVTQTPSHQVTQMGQEVILRCVPISNHLYFYWYRQILGQKVEFLVSFYNNEISEKSEIFDDQFSVERPDGSNFTLKIRSTKLEDSAMYFCASSEEEGGRQPQHFGDGTRLSIL.

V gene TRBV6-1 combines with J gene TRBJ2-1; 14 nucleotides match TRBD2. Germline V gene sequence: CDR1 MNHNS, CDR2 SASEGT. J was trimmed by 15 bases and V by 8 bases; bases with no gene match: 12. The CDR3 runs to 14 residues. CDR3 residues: CASSGTSGSFVPFF. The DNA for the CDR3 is TGTGCCAGCTCCGGGACTAGCGGGAGTTTTGTGCCGTTCTTC.

The CDR3 region has the DNA TGCGCCAGCAGCCAAGAAACGGGGGGGACTGGGAATGAGCAGTTCTTC. Its translation: CASSQETGGTGNEQFF. The rearrangement joins TRBV4-1 to TRBJ2-1; 8 bases agree with TRBD2. Germline CDR1 and CDR2: MGHRA and YSYEKL. CDR3 length: 16 amino acids. Losses at the gene ends were 0 bases for V and 7 bases for J; bases not matched to a gene: 8.

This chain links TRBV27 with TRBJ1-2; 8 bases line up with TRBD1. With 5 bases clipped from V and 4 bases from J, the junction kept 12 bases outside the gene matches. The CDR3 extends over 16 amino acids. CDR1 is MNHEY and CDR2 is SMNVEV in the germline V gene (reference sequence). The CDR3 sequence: CASSLGQGGFPYGYTF. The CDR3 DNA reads TGTGCCAGCAGTCTAGGACAGGGCGGGTTTCCCTATGGCTACACCTTC.

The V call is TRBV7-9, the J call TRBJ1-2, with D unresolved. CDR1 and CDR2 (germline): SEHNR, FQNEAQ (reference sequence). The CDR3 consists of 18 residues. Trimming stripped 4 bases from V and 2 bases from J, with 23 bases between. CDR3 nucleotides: TGTGCCAGCAGCTCGACTGACCTAAGTGACGGATCAAACTATGGCTACACCTTC. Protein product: CASSSTDLSDGSNYGYTF.

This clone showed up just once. For the CDR3, the DNA is TGTGCCAGCAGCTCTACAGGGGGCGAGGGCTACACCTTC. Encoded protein: CASSSTGGEGYTF. The chain links TRBV7-9 to TRBJ1-2; TRBD1 matches 9 bases. Germline CDR1 SEHNR, CDR2 FQNEAQ (reference sequence). The V and J ends lost 4 bases and 8 bases, in that order; junction bases with no gene match: 5. The CDR3 contains 13 residues.

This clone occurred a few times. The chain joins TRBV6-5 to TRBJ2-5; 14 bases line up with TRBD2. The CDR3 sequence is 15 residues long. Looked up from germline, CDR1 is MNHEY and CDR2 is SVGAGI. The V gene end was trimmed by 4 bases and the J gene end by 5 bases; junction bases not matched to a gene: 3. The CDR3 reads CASSWTSGRRETQYF. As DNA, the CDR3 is TGTGCCAGCAGTTGGACTAGCGGGAGGCGCGAGACCCAGTACTTC.

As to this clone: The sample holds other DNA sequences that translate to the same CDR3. DNA for the CDR3: TGCGCCAGCAGCCAAGGGGGGACAGGGAACACTGAAGCTTTCTTT. Its protein is CASSQGGTGNTEAFF. V usage is TRBV4-3 and J usage is TRBJ1-1, with 8 nucleotides matching TRBD1. Trimming at V came to 1 base and at J to 1 base, leaving 2 bases not matched to a gene. CDR3 length: 15 amino acids. Germline CDR1 LGHNA, CDR2 YSLEER.

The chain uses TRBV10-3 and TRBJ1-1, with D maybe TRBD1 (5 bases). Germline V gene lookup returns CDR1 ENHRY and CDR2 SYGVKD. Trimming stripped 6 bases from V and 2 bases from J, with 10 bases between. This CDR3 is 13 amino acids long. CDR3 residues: CAIRRGINTEAFF. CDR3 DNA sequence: TGTGCCATCAGAAGGGGCATTAACACTGAAGCTTTCTTT.

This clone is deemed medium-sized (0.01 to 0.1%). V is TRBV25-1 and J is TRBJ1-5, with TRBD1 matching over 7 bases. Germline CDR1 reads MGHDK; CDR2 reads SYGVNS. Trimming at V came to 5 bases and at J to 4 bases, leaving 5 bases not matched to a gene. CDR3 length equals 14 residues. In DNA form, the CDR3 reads TGTGCCAGCAGTCCCCCGGGACAGAATCAGCCCCAGCATTTT. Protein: CASSPPGQNQPQHF.

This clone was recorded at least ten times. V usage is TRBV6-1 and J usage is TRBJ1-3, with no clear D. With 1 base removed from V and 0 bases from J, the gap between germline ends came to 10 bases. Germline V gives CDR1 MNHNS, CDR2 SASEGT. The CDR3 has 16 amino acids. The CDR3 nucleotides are TGTGCCAGCAGTGAAGAGGCGGGCAACTCTGGAAACACCATATATTTT. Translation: CASSEEAGNSGNTIYF.

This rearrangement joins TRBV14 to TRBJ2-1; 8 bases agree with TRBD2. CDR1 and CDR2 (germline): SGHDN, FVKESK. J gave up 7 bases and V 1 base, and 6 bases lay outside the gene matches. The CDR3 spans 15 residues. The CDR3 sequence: CASSQAGGPINEQFF. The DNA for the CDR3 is TGTGCCAGCAGCCAAGCGGGAGGGCCGATAAATGAGCAGTTCTTC. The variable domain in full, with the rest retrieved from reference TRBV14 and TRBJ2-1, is EAGVTQFPSHSVIEKGQTVTLRCDPISGHDNLYWYRRVMGKEIKFLLHFVKESKQDESGMPNNRFLAERTGGTYSTLKVQPAELEDSGVYFCASSQAGGPINEQFFGPGTRLTVL.